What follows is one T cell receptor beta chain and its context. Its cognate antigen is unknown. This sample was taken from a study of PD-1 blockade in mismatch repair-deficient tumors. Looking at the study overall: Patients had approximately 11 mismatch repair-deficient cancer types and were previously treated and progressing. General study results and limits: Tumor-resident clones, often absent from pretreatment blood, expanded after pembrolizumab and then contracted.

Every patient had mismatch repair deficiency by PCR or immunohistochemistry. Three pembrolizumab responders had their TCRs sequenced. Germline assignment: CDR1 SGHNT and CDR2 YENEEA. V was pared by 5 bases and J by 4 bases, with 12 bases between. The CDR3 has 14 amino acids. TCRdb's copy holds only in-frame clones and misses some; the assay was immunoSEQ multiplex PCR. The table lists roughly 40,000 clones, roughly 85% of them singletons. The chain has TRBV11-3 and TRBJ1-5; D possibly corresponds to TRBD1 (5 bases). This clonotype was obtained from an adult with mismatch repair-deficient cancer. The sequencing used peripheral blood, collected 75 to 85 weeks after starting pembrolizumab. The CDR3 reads CASSPGGANQPQHF. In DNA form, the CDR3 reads TGTGCCAGCAGCCCCGGGGGTGCAAATCAGCCCCAGCATTTT.